This record concerns one TCR beta chain sequence. The data stem from a study of cytomegalovirus exposure and HLA in healthy donors. A multiplex PCR was run with 60 Vbeta primers and 13 Jbeta primers. Profiled with immunoSEQ multiplex PCR; TCRdb holds only in-frame clones, not every one. The data contain 150,000 or so clones, around 84% of them singletons. The source is a man aged 18 to 29 in good health and CMV-seronegative. Sequenced sample: PBMCs.

The CDR3 DNA sequence: TGTGCCAGCAGCTTCTGGGCGGGGGGTGTCAATGAGCAGTTCTTC. Translation: CASSFWAGGVNEQFF. This rearrangement joins TRBV7-9 to TRBJ2-1, with 8 positions matching TRBD2. The junction had 7 bases not matched to a gene; V was cut back by 3 bases and J by 6 bases. Germline values: CDR1 SEHNR, CDR2 FQNEAQ (reference sequence). The CDR3 totals 15 residues.